A selection of T cell receptor beta chains follows, all from one sample in a study of blood T cell repertoires in COVID-19. Some clones are missing from TCRdb's copy, which holds only in-frame ones; the method was immunoSEQ multiplex PCR. Among hundreds of thousands of clones listed, roughly 80% were seen once. Source material: peripheral blood. Receptor source: an older woman with active or convalescent COVID-19. The CDR3 runs from the conserved cysteine through the conserved F or W. D genes are given only for firm matches. Clone size is stated in some rows and not others, as once, few, many or a class when expanded.

TRBV15	few	TRBD1	TRBJ1-6	TGTGCCACCAGCGGGGACAGGGTACATTCACCCCTCCACTTT	CATSGDRVHSPLHF
TRBV19	-	-	TRBJ1-5	TGTGCCAGTAGTTACGGGTCAAGACAGCCCCAGCATTTT	CASSYGSRQPQHF
TRBV5-5	-	TRBD1	TRBJ2-1	TGTGCCAGCAGCTTAGCCCCGGGACAGGGTTTCAACAATGAGCAGTTCTTC	CASSLAPGQGFNNEQFF
TRBV3-1/TRBV3-2	-	-	TRBJ1-6	TGTGCCAGCAGCCCACAGGTGGACTCACCCCTCCACTTT	CASSPQVDSPLHF
TRBV7-9	-	-	TRBJ2-6	TGTGCCAGCAGCTTAGCGGGCGGGTCCAACGTCCTGACTTTC	CASSLAGGSNVLTF
TRBV5-4	-	TRBD1	TRBJ1-5	TGTGCCAGCAGCTTGTCCGGACAGGGGGATCAGCCCCAGCATTTT	CASSLSGQGDQPQHF
TRBV2	-	TRBD1	TRBJ1-1	TGTGCCAGCGGCCGGGACAGGGACGAAGCTTTCTTT	CASGRDRDEAFF
TRBV30	-	TRBD1	TRBJ1-1	TGTGCCTGGAAAGGGGGCTCAATGAACACTGAAGCTTTCTTT	CAWKGGSMNTEAFF
TRBV12-3/TRBV12-4	-	-	TRBJ1-4	TGTGCCAGCAGACGCGACAGCCATGAAAAACTGTTTTTT	CASRRDSHEKLFF
TRBV6-5	-	TRBD2	TRBJ2-1	TGTGCCAGCAGTAAACTAGCGGGGGTATACAATGAGCAGTTCTTC	CASSKLAGVYNEQFF
TRBV10-3	once	TRBD1	TRBJ1-1	TGTGCCATCAGTGAGTACACAGGGGACACTGAAGCTTTCTTT	CAISEYTGDTEAFF
TRBV9	few	TRBD1	TRBJ2-7	TGTGCCAGCAGCGTAGACAGGGGGAGCTACGAGCAGTACTTC	CASSVDRGSYEQYF
TRBV4-3	-	-	TRBJ1-4	TGCGCCAGCAGCCACTTGACAGCTCCCCCCGAAAAACTGTTTTTT	CASSHLTAPPEKLFF
TRBV12-3/TRBV12-4	-	TRBD1	TRBJ1-2	TGTGCCAGCAGTAGGGACAGCTATGGCTACACCTTC	CASSRDSYGYTF
TRBV2	-	-	TRBJ2-2	TGTGCCAGCTCCTTCCTATCGGGCACCGGGGAGCTGTTTTTT	CASSFLSGTGELFF
TRBV4-2	-	TRBD2	TRBJ2-5	TGTGCCAGCAGCAGCAGCGGGGGGGCTTCTCTTGGCGAGACCCAGTACTTC	CASSSSGGASLGETQYF
TRBV9	-	-	TRBJ2-2	TGTGCCAGCAGCGTAGAAGGGGCGATCACCGGGGAGCTGTTTTTT	CASSVEGAITGELFF
TRBV6-2/TRBV6-3	-	-	TRBJ1-6	TGTGCCAGCAGCCCCCTGGGCAGGGCTCAGGCACCCCTCCACTTT	CASSPLGRAQAPLHF
TRBV21-1	many	-	TRBJ1-2	TGTGCCAGCAGCAAAGGCGGGAGAGGGGCTTATGGCTACACCTTC	CASSKGGRGAYGYTF
TRBV9	-	TRBD2	TRBJ2-3	TGTGCCAGCAGCCCCGGGACTAGCGGGGGCATTCATACGCAGTATTTT	CASSPGTSGGIHTQYF
TRBV5-8	-	-	TRBJ2-7	TGTGCCAGCAGCTTGTCCAGCGGGCTCTCCTACGAGCAGTACTTC	CASSLSSGLSYEQYF
TRBV25-1	-	TRBD1	TRBJ1-2	TGTGCCAGCAGTTTCTCCAGGGGGGACAACTATGGCTACACCTTC	CASSFSRGDNYGYTF
TRBV12-3/TRBV12-4	-	-	TRBJ2-1	TGTGCCAGCAGTTTACCCCCCGGTGAGCAGTTCTTC	CASSLPPGEQFF
TRBV10-3	-	TRBD1	TRBJ1-1	TGTGCCATCGGAGGGGGCCGCTTAACGGACACTGAAGCTTTCTTT	CAIGGGRLTDTEAFF
TRBV7-9	-	TRBD1	TRBJ1-2	TGTGCCAGCAGCTTAGTGGGGCAGGGGGCTGGTGGCTACACCTTC	CASSLVGQGAGGYTF
TRBV6-5	-	TRBD1	TRBJ2-6	TGTGCCAGCCGGGACAGGATCTCTGGGGCCAACGTCCTGACTTTC	CASRDRISGANVLTF
TRBV11-2	many	-	TRBJ1-1	TGTGCCAGCAGACCTACAGGGAACGTGGGGAACACTGAAGCTTTCTTT	CASRPTGNVGNTEAFF
TRBV12-3/TRBV12-4	-	-	TRBJ2-5	TGTGCCAGCAGCCTGCAAGAGACCCAGTACTTC	CASSLQETQYF
TRBV9	-	TRBD2	TRBJ2-3	TGTGCCAGCAGCGTAGGTAGCGGGGGCTACACAGATACGCAGTATTTT	CASSVGSGGYTDTQYF
TRBV18	-	TRBD1	TRBJ1-3	TGTGCCAGCTCATCCCTAACAGGGGGCGCACCTGGAAACACCATATATTTT	CASSSLTGGAPGNTIYF
TRBV11-2	-	TRBD1	TRBJ1-2	TGTGCCAGCAGCCCCCCGGGGACAGCGAGGTACACCTTC	CASSPPGTARYTF
TRBV23-1	-	TRBD1	TRBJ1-5	TGCGCCAGCAGTCAACCTCCAGGGGGCCCTAATCAGCCCCAGCATTTT	CASSQPPGGPNQPQHF
TRBV7-9	-	TRBD1	TRBJ1-5	TGTGCCAGCAGCCCCGGGACAGTCAATCAGCCCCAGCATTTT	CASSPGTVNQPQHF
TRBV5-1	few	-	TRBJ1-4	TGCGCCAGCCTCCCCTGGGAGGGGGGGGTAAATGAAAAACTGTTTTTT	CASLPWEGGVNEKLFF
TRBV7-3	-	-	TRBJ2-3	TGTGCCAGCAGCTCTCGACAGGGAGGACACACAGATACGCAGTATTTT	CASSSRQGGHTDTQYF
TRBV11-2	once	-	TRBJ1-1	TGTGCCAGCAGCTTGATTGAGGAAGCTTTCTTT	CASSLIEEAFF